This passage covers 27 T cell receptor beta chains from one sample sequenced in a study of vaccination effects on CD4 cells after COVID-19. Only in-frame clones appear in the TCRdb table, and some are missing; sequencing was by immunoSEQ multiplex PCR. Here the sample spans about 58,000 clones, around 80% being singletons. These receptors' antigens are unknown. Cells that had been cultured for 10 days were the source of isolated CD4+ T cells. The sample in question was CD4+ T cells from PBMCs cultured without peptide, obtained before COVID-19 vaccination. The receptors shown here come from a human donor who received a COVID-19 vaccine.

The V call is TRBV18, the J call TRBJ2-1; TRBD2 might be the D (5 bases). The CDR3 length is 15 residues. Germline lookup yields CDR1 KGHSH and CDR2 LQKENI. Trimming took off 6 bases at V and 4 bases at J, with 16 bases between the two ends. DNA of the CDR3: TGTGCCAGCTCGTACACTCGGGATAGGTACAATGAGCAGTTCTTC. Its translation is CASSYTRDRYNEQFF.

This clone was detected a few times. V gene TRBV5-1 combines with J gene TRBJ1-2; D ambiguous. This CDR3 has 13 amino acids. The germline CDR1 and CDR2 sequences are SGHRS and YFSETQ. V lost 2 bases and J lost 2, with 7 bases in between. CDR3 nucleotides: TGCGCCAGCAGCTTTTCGGGGAACTATGGCTACACCTTC. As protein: CASSFSGNYGYTF.

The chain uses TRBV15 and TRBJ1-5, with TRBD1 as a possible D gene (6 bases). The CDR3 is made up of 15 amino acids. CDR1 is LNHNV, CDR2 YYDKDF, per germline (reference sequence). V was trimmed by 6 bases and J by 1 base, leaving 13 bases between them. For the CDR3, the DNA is TGTGCCACCAGAGCTTCTCAGGGGAGCAATCAGCCCCAGCATTTT. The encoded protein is CATRASQGSNQPQHF.

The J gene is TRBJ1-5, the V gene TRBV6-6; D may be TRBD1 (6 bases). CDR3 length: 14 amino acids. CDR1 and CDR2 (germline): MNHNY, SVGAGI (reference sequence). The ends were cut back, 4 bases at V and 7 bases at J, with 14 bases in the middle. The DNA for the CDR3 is TGTGCCAGCAGTTCTACAGACAGGTTGCAGCCCCAGCATTTT. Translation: CASSSTDRLQPQHF.

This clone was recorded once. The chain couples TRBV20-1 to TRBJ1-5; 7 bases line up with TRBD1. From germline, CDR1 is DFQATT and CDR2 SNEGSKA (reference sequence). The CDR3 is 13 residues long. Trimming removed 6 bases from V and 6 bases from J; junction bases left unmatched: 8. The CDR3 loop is CSASNRGGQPQHF. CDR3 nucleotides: TGCAGTGCCAGTAACAGGGGTGGTCAGCCCCAGCATTTT.

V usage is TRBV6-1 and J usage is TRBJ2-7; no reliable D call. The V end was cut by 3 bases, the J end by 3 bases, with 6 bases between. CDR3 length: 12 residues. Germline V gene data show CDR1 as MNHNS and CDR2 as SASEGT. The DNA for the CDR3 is TGTGCCAGCAGTGACACCTACTACGAGCAGTACGTC. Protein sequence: CASSDTYYEQYV.

CDR3 loop: CASQGRGQGPGEQYV. The CDR3 region has the DNA TGTGCCAGCCAAGGCCGGGGACAGGGGCCGGGAGAGCAGTACGTC. The chain links TRBV2 to TRBJ2-7; 10 nucleotides agree with TRBD1. Germline V gene sequence: CDR1 SNHLY, CDR2 FYNNEI. Trimming removed 8 bases from V and 7 bases from J; junction bases left unmatched: 14. This CDR3 comprises 15 residues.

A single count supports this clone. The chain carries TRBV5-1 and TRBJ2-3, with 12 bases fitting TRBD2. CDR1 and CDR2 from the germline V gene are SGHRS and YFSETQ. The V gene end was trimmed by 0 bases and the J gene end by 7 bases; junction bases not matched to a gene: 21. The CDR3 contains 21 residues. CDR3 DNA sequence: TGCGCCAGCAGCTTGGGGCTCGGCGGGGTGTCTAGGACTAGCGGGGCAAATACGCAGTATTTT. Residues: CASSLGLGGVSRTSGANTQYF.

Here the CDR3 DNA reads TGTGCCAGCTCATCCAGCAGGGACTACGAGCAGTACGTC. Amino acid sequence: CASSSSRDYEQYV. The rearrangement links TRBV18 to TRBJ2-7, with D possibly TRBD1 on 5 matching bases. V lost 5 bases to trimming and J lost 3 bases, with 11 bases between them. The length of the CDR3 is 13 residues. CDR1 is KGHSH, CDR2 LQKENI, per germline.

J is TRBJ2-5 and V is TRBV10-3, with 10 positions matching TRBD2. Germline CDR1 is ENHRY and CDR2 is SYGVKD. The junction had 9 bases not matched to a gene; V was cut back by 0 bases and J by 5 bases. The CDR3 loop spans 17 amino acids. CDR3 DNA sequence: TGTGCCATCAGTGAGTCCACAGCGGGGGGGCCAAAGGAGACCCAGTACTTC. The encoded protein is CAISESTAGGPKETQYF.

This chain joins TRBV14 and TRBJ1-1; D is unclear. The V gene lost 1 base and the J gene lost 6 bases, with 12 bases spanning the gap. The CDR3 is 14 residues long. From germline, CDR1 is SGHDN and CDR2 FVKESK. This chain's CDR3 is CASSQGPSSAEAFF. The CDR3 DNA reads TGTGCCAGCAGCCAAGGTCCGAGTTCGGCTGAAGCTTTCTTT. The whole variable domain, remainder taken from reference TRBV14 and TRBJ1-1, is EAGVTQFPSHSVIEKGQTVTLRCDPISGHDNLYWYRRVMGKEIKFLLHFVKESKQDESGMPNNRFLAERTGGTYSTLKVQPAELEDSGVYFCASSQGPSSAEAFFGQGTRLTVV.

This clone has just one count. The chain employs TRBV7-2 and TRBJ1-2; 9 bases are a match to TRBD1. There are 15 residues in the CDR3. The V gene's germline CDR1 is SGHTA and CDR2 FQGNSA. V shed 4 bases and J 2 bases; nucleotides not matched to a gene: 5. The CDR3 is CASSSQTGGNYGYTF. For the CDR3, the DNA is TGTGCCAGCAGCTCGCAGACAGGGGGGAACTATGGCTACACCTTC.

CDR3 in DNA: TGTGCCAGCAGTGAAGCGCTGGCCAAATCCTACGAGCAGTACGTC. It codes for CASSEALAKSYEQYV. The chain is built from TRBV6-1 and TRBJ2-7, with D unclear. The V gene lost 0 bases and the J gene lost 1 base, with 10 bases spanning the gap. The CDR3 runs to 15 residues. Germline V gene data show CDR1 as MNHNS and CDR2 as SASEGT.

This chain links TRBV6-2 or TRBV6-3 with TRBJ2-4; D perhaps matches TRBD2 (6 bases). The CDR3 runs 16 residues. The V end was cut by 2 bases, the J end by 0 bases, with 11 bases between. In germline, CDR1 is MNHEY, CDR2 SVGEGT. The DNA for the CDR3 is TGTGCCAGCAGTTACGGGAGGCAGATAGCCAAAAACATTCAGTACTTC. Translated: CASSYGRQIAKNIQYF.

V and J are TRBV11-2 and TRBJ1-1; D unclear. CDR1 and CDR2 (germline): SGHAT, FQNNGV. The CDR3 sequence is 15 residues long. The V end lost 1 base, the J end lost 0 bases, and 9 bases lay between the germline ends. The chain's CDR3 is CASSLAPGVNTEAFF. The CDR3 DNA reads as TGTGCCAGCAGCTTAGCCCCAGGAGTGAACACTGAAGCTTTCTTT. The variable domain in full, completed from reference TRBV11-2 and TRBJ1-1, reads EAGVAQSPRYKIIEKRQSVAFWCNPISGHATLYWYQQILGQGPKLLIQFQNNGVVDDSQLPKDRFSAERLKGVDSTLKIQPAKLEDSAVYLCASSLAPGVNTEAFFGQGTRLTVV.

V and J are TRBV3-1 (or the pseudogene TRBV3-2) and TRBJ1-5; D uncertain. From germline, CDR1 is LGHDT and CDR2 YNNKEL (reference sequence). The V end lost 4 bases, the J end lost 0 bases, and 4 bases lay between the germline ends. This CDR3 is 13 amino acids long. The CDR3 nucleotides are TGTGCCAGCAGCCCGGGTAGCAATCAGCCCCAGCATTTT. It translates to CASSPGSNQPQHF.

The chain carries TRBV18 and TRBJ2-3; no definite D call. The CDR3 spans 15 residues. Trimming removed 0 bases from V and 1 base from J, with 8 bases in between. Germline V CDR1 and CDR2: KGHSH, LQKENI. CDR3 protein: CASSPPAAGTDTQYF. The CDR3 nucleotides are TGTGCCAGCTCACCACCGGCAGCAGGCACAGATACGCAGTATTTT.

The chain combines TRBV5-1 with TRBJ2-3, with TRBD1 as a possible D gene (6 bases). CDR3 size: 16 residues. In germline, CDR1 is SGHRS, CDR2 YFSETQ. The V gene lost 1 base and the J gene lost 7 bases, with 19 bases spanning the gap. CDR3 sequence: CASSLLDGRQANTQYF. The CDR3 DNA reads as TGCGCCAGCAGCTTGCTCGATGGCAGACAGGCGAATACGCAGTATTTT. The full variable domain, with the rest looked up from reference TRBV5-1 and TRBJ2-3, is KAGVTQTPRYLIKTRGQQVTLSCSPISGHRSVSWYQQTPGQGLQFLFEYFSETQRNKGNFPGRFSGRQFSNSRSEMNVSTLELGDSALYLCASSLLDGRQANTQYFGPGTRLTVL.

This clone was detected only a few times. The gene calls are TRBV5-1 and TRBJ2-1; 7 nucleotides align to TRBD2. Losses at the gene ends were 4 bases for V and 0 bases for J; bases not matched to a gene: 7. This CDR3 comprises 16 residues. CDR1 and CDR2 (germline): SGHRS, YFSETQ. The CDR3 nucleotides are TGCGCCAGCAGCCTCCTAGCGGCAAGCTCCTACAATGAGCAGTTCTTC. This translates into CASSLLAASSYNEQFF.

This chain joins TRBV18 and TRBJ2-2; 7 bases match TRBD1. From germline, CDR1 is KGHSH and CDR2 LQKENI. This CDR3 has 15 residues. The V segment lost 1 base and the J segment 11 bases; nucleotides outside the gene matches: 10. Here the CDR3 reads CASSPHPGHRGELFF. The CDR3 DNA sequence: TGTGCCAGCTCACCACACCCTGGGCACAGGGGAGAGCTGTTTTTT.

The CDR3 DNA reads TGCGCCAGCAGCCAAGCCTTCTTCGCGGGCGGGGACTACAATGAGCAGTTCTTC. Its translation: CASSQAFFAGGDYNEQFF. V gene TRBV4-3 combines with J gene TRBJ2-1, with D perhaps TRBD2 (6 bases). V was clipped by 1 base and J by 3 bases, with 19 bases between them. The CDR3 contains 18 residues. Germline V gene lookup returns CDR1 LGHNA and CDR2 YSLEER.

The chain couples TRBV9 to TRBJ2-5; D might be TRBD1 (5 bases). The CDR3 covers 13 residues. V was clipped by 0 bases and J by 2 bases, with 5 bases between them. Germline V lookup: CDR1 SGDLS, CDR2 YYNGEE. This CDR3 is CASSVGQQETQYF. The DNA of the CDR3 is TGTGCCAGCAGCGTAGGACAGCAAGAGACCCAGTACTTC.

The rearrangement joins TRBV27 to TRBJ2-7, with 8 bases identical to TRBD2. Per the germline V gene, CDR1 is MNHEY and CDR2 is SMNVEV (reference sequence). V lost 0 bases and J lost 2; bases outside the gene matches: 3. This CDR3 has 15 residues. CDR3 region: CASSLSGRGAYEQYV. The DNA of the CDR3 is TGTGCCAGCAGTTTATCTGGGCGGGGGGCCTACGAGCAGTACGTC.

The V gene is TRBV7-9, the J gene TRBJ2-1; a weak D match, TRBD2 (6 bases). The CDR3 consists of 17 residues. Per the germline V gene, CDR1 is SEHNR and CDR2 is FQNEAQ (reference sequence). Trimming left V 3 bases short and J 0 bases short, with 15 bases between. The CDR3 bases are TGTGCCAGCAGCTTCAGGGATAGCGGAAACTCCTACAATGAGCAGTTCTTC. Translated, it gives CASSFRDSGNSYNEQFF.

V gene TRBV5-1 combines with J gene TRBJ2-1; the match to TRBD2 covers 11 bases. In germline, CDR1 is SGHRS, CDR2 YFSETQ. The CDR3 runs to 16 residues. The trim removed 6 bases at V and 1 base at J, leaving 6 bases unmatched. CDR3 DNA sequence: TGCGCCAGCACTATGATAGCGGGGGGGTCCTACAATGAGCAGTTCTTC. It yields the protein CASTMIAGGSYNEQFF.

The CDR3 loop reads CASSERDTRNNSPLHF. DNA of the CDR3: TGTGCCAGCAGTGAAAGGGACACAAGAAATAATTCACCCCTCCACTTT. The V and J genes are TRBV2 and TRBJ1-6; a weak D match, TRBD1 (6 bases). Germline V gives CDR1 SNHLY, CDR2 FYNNEI. The CDR3 covers 16 residues. The germline V and J ends were trimmed by 2 bases and 5 bases, with 13 bases remaining between them.

CDR3 sequence (DNA): TGCAGCGTTGAAGGACTCTTTGGGGGAGATACGCAGTATTTT. It encodes CSVEGLFGGDTQYF. This chain uses TRBV29-1 with TRBJ2-3; D possibly uses TRBD1 or TRBD2 (5 bases each). Trimming removed 1 base at V and 5 bases at J, with 13 bases between. CDR1 is SQVTM and CDR2 is ANQGSEA in the germline V gene. This CDR3 contains 14 residues.